What follows are 17 T cell receptor beta chains derived from one specimen sequenced in a study of CD8 T cells in Susac syndrome. RNA totalling about 0.45 to 1 ug underwent reverse transcription with random hexamers. Each CDR3 protein gets one entry after TCRdb re-called the immunoSEQ multiplex PCR reads with MiXCR. Counted here are some 80,000 distinct CDR3 sequences, about 93% occurring once; the ten biggest clones make up roughly 0.24%. Sequenced: CD8+ T cells from PBMCs. The receptor set was obtained from a human donor in good health.

The rearrangement uses TRBV9 and TRBJ2-1; 8 nucleotides line up with TRBD2. Germline values: CDR1 SGDLS, CDR2 YYNGEE. CDR3 length: 14 amino acids. V lost 6 bases, J lost 7 bases, and 9 bases stayed unmatched. CDR3 DNA sequence: TGTGCCAGCACCCCGGGACTAGGTGGAAATGAGCAGTTCTTC. Its translation is CASTPGLGGNEQFF.

The rearrangement uses TRBV7-9 and TRBJ2-1; TRBD1 is a possible D gene (5 bases). The CDR3 has 15 residues. The V gene lost 5 bases and the J gene lost 10 bases, with 21 bases spanning the gap. Germline V gene data show CDR1 as SEHNR and CDR2 as FQNEAQ (reference sequence). CDR3 in DNA: TGTGCCAGCAGCGCCCTACCCCTTGACAGATCAGAGCAGTTCTTC. Translation: CASSALPLDRSEQFF.

V and J are TRBV7-9 and TRBJ2-7; 9 bases align to TRBD2. The CDR3 spans 15 residues. CDR1 is SEHNR, CDR2 FQNEAQ, per germline (reference sequence). After removal of 4 bases from V and 3 bases from J, the junction contained 7 bases not matched to a gene. The DNA for the CDR3 is TGTGCCAGCAGCTCATTTAGCGGGGGCGGCTACGAGCAGTACTTC. It specifies CASSSFSGGGYEQYF.

The chain carries TRBV7-9 and TRBJ1-2; D call uncertain. The CDR3 contains 14 residues. With 3 bases removed from V and 2 bases from J, the gap between germline ends came to 10 bases. In germline, CDR1 is SEHNR, CDR2 FQNEAQ (reference sequence). CDR3 bases: TGTGCCAGCAGCTTCGGCTCCCCCAACTATGGCTACACCTTC. Protein sequence: CASSFGSPNYGYTF.

V gene TRBV4-2 combines with J gene TRBJ2-5; possibly TRBD2 for D (5 bases). CDR3 length equals 16 residues. V was cut by 4 bases and J by 3 bases, with 18 bases left in between. Per germline, CDR1 LGHNA and CDR2 YNFKEQ. CDR3 bases: TGTGCCAGCAGCCCGAGAAGAGGAGGTGGGGAAGAGACCCAGTACTTC. This codes for CASSPRRGGGEETQYF.

The chain recombines TRBV29-1 with TRBJ1-2; tentatively, D is TRBD1 (6 bases). Trimming removed 3 bases at V and 7 bases at J, with 9 bases between. CDR3 length: 11 residues. Germline assignment: CDR1 SQVTM and CDR2 ANQGSEA. The CDR3 DNA reads TGCAGCGTTGAGCCAGGGGTTGGCTACACCTTC. Its protein product is CSVEPGVGYTF.

This chain joins TRBV20-1 and TRBJ1-1; D remains ambiguous. In germline, CDR1 is DFQATT, CDR2 SNEGSKA (reference sequence). The CDR3 covers 11 residues. Trimming stripped 3 bases from V and 5 bases from J, with 7 bases between. CDR3: CSARRWTEAFF. CDR3 sequence (DNA): TGCAGTGCTAGGAGATGGACTGAAGCTTTCTTT.

This clonotype was seen only once. The chain combines TRBV12-3 or TRBV12-4 with TRBJ2-5; possibly TRBD1 or TRBD2 for D (5 bases each). The V gene lost 3 bases and the J gene lost 5 bases, with 16 bases spanning the gap. This CDR3 has 15 amino acids. In DNA form, the CDR3 reads TGTGCCAGCAGTTTCTCGGATCGGGGCTCGGAGACCCAGTACTTC. Its protein is CASSFSDRGSETQYF.

The chain carries TRBV9 and TRBJ1-2; TRBD1 might be the D (5 bases). The germline gives CDR1 SGDLS, CDR2 YYNGEE. The V gene lost 4 bases and the J gene lost 1 base, with 17 bases spanning the gap. This CDR3 has 16 amino acids. The CDR3 here is CASSFGTEILNYGYTF. The DNA for the CDR3 is TGTGCCAGCAGCTTCGGGACCGAGATTCTTAACTATGGCTACACCTTC. Using reference TRBV9 and TRBJ1-2 for the parts outside the CDR3, the full variable domain is DSGVTQTPKHLITATGQRVTLRCSPRSGDLSVYWYQQSLDQGLQFLIQYYNGEERAKGNILERFSAQQFPDLHSELNLSSLELGDSALYFCASSFGTEILNYGYTFGSGTRLTVV.

CDR3 region: CASGRSGSSYNEQFF. CDR3 bases: TGCGCCAGCGGACGGAGCGGGAGCTCCTACAATGAGCAGTTCTTC. V usage is TRBV5-1 and J usage is TRBJ2-1; 8 bases are a match to TRBD2. This CDR3 comprises 15 residues. Germline CDR1 is SGHRS and CDR2 is YFSETQ. V was clipped by 7 bases and J by 0 bases; unmatched bases: 6.

The J gene is TRBJ2-1, the V gene TRBV20-1; a possible D gene is TRBD1 (6 bases). Trimming removed 5 bases from V and 4 bases from J, with 9 bases in between. CDR1 DFQATT and CDR2 SNEGSKA come from the germline V gene (reference sequence). This CDR3 comprises 12 residues. CDR3: CSALGQYNEQFF. The CDR3, as DNA: TGCAGTGCTCTTGGACAGTACAATGAGCAGTTCTTC.

The genes are TRBV12-3 or TRBV12-4 and TRBJ2-3, with TRBD1 matching 7 bases. The CDR3 length is 14 residues. J lost 7 bases, V lost 1 base, and 5 bases had no gene match. For the CDR3, the DNA is TGTGCCAGCAGTTTAGGAGGGGGCGGCAATACGCAGTATTTT. It specifies CASSLGGGGNTQYF.

V gene TRBV13 combines with J gene TRBJ2-3, with D possibly TRBD2 on 6 matching bases. The CDR3 runs to 15 residues. Germline loops: CDR1 PRHDT, CDR2 FYEKMQ (reference sequence). The V gene lost 2 bases and the J gene lost 3 bases, with 12 bases spanning the gap. The CDR3: CASSLSGLRTDTQYF. In DNA, the CDR3 is TGTGCCAGCAGCTTATCAGGACTAAGGACAGATACGCAGTATTTT.

The chain has TRBV27 and TRBJ2-5, with D perhaps matching TRBD1 or TRBD2 (5 bases each). Germline V gene sequence: CDR1 MNHEY, CDR2 SMNVEV (reference sequence). This CDR3 comprises 17 residues. V was cut by 2 bases and J by 4 bases, with 20 bases left in between. The CDR3 is CASSLIPGTAVGETQYF. The CDR3 DNA follows: TGTGCCAGCAGTTTAATCCCAGGGACGGCGGTAGGAGAGACCCAGTACTTC.

The genes are TRBV29-1 and TRBJ2-7, with no clear D. Germline-derived CDR1 and CDR2 are SQVTM and ANQGSEA. The V gene lost 4 bases and the J gene lost 2 bases, with 9 bases spanning the gap. This CDR3 region has 12 residues. The CDR3 sequence is CSVVDDTYEQYV. The CDR3 DNA reads TGCAGCGTTGTAGATGATACCTACGAGCAGTACGTC.

The chain is built from TRBV7-2 and TRBJ1-1, with a possible D match to TRBD1 (6 bases). Germline CDR1 reads SGHTA; CDR2 reads FQGNSA. Trimming took off 1 base at V and 4 bases at J, with 10 bases between the two ends. This CDR3 has 14 residues. CDR3 loop: CASSLGNRATEAFF. The CDR3 DNA is TGTGCCAGCAGCTTAGGGAACAGGGCCACTGAAGCTTTCTTT.

This chain joins TRBV9 and TRBJ2-3; a possible D gene is TRBD2 (6 bases). The germline gives CDR1 SGDLS, CDR2 YYNGEE. There are 15 residues in the CDR3. Trimming shortened V by 3 bases and J by 1 base, and 12 bases separated the two germline ends. DNA for the CDR3: TGTGCCAGCAGCGATACTAGCCTCGGCACAGATACGCAGTATTTT. It codes for CASSDTSLGTDTQYF. Complete variable domain (other parts from reference TRBV9 and TRBJ2-3): DSGVTQTPKHLITATGQRVTLRCSPRSGDLSVYWYQQSLDQGLQFLIQYYNGEERAKGNILERFSAQQFPDLHSELNLSSLELGDSALYFCASSDTSLGTDTQYFGPGTRLTVL.